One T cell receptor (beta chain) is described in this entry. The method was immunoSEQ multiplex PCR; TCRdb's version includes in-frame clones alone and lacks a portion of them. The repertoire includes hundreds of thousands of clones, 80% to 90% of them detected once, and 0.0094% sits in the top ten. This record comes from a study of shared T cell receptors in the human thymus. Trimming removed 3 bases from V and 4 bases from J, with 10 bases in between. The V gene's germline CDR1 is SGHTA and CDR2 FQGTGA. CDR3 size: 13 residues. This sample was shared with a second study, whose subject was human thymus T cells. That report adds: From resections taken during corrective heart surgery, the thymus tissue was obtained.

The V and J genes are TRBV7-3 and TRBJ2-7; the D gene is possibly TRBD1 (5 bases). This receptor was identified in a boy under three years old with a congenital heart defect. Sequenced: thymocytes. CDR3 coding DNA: TGTGCCAGCAGCTTGGGTACAGGTTACGAGCAGTACTTC. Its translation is CASSLGTGYEQYF.